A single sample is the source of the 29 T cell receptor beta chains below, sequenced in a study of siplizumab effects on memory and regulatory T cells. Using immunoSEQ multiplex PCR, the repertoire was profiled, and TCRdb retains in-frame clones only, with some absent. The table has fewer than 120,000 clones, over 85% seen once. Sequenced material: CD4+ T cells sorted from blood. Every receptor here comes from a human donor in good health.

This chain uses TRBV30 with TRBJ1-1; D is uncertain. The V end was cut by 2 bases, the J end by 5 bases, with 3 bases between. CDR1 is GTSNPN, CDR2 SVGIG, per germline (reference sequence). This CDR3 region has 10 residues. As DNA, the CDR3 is TGTGCCTGGAGTAGAACTGAAGCTTTCTTT. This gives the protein CAWSRTEAFF.

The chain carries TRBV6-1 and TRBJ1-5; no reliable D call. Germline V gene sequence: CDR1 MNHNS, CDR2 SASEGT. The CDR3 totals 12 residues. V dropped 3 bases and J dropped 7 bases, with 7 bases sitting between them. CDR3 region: CASSDWGQPQHF. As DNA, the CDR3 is TGTGCCAGCAGTGACTGGGGACAGCCCCAGCATTTT.

The CDR3 region has the DNA TGCAGTTTAGGGGGGGGAAATGGCTACACCTTC. Translated: CSLGGGNGYTF. The rearrangement links TRBV20-1 to TRBJ1-2, with D possibly matching TRBD1 (6 bases). V was pared by 8 bases and J by 6 bases, with 13 bases between. Germline V gene data show CDR1 as DFQATT and CDR2 as SNEGSKA (reference sequence). The CDR3 sequence is 11 residues long.

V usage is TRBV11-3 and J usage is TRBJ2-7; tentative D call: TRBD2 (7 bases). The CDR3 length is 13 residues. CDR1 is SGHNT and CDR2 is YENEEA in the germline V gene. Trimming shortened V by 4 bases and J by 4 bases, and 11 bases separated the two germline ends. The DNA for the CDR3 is TGTGCCAGCAGCTCAGGGGAGGGGTACGAGCAGTACTTC. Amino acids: CASSSGEGYEQYF.

The CDR3 DNA is TGTGCCAGCAGACAGGGGGCGTCCGGCTACACCTTC. Translating it yields CASRQGASGYTF. V is TRBV9 and J is TRBJ1-2, with 9 bases matching TRBD1. The V and J ends lost 5 bases and 8 bases, in that order; junction bases with no gene match: 4. Germline V gives CDR1 SGDLS, CDR2 YYNGEE. This CDR3 spans 12 amino acids. Full variable domain (rest looked up from reference TRBV9 and TRBJ1-2): DSGVTQTPKHLITATGQRVTLRCSPRSGDLSVYWYQQSLDQGLQFLIQYYNGEERAKGNILERFSAQQFPDLHSELNLSSLELGDSALYFCASRQGASGYTFGSGTRLTVV.

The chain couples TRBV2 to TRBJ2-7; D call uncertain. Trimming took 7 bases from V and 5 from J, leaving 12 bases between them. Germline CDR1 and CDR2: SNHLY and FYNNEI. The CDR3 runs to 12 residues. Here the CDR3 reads CASTAVWNEQYF. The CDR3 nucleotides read TGTGCCAGCACCGCGGTGTGGAACGAGCAGTACTTC.

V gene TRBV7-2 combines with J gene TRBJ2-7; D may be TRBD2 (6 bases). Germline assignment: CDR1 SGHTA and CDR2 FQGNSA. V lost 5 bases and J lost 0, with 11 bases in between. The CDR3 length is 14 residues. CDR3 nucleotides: TGTGCCAGCAGCCCCGGTAGCGGCTCCTACGAGCAGTACTTC. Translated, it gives CASSPGSGSYEQYF.

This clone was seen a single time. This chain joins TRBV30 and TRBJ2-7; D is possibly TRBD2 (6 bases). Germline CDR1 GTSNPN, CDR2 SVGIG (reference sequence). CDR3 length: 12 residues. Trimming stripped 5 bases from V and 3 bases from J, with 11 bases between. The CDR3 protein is CAWQTRNYEQYF. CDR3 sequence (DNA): TGTGCCTGGCAGACTAGAAACTACGAGCAGTACTTC.

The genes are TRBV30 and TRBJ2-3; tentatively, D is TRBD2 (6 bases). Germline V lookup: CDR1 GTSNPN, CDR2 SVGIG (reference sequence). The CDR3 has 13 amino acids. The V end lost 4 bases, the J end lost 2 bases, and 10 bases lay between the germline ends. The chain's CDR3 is CAWTRGTTDTQYF. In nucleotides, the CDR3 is TGTGCCTGGACGCGGGGTACCACAGATACGCAGTATTTT.

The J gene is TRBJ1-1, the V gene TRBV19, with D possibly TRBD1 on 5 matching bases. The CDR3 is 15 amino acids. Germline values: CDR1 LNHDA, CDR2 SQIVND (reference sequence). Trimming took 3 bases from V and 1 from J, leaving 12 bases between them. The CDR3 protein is CASSIKPGGNTEAFF. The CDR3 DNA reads TGTGCCAGTAGTATTAAGCCGGGGGGGAACACTGAAGCTTTCTTT. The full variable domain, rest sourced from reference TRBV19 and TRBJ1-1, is DGGITQSPKYLFRKEGQNVTLSCEQNLNHDAMYWYRQDPGQGLRLIYYSQIVNDFQKGDIAEGYSVSREKKESFPLTVTSAQKNPTAFYLCASSIKPGGNTEAFFGQGTRLTVV.

The CDR3 nucleotides read TGCGACATCTTCCCTCCGGGATCCCAAGGGGGAACCACGTACAATGAGCAGTTCTTC. It translates to CDIFPPGSQGGTTYNEQFF. The chain couples TRBV5-1 to TRBJ2-1, with D possibly TRBD1 on 6 matching bases. CDR3 length equals 19 residues. In germline, CDR1 is SGHRS, CDR2 YFSETQ. Together with reference TRBV5-1 and TRBJ2-1, the CDR3 gives the full variable domain: KAGVTQTPRYLIKTRGQQVTLSCSPISGHRSVSWYQQTPGQGLQFLFEYFSETQRNKGNFPGRFSGRQFSNSRSEMNVSTLELGDSALYLCDIFPPGSQGGTTYNEQFFGPGTRLTVL.

The CDR3, as DNA: TGTGCCAGCTCACCAAGGACAGGGAACTCTGGAAACACCATATATTTT. Protein: CASSPRTGNSGNTIYF. The gene calls are TRBV18 and TRBJ1-3; 8 bases match TRBD1. V lost 2 bases to trimming and J lost 0 bases; unmatched junction nucleotides: 3. CDR3 length: 16 residues. Germline assignment: CDR1 KGHSH and CDR2 LQKENI.

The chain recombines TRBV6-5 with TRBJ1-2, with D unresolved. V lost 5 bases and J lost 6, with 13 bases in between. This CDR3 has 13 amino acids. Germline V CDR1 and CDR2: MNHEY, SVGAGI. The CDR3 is CASSQTLQDGYTF. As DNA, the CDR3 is TGTGCCAGCAGTCAGACGCTACAAGATGGCTACACCTTC.

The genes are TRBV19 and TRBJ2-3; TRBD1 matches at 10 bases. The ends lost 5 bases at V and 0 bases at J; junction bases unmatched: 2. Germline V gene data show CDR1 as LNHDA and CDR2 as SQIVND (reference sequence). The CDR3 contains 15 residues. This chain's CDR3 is CASSGTGASTDTQYF. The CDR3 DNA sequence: TGTGCCAGTAGTGGGACAGGGGCGAGCACAGATACGCAGTATTTT. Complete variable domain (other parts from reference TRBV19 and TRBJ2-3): DGGITQSPKYLFRKEGQNVTLSCEQNLNHDAMYWYRQDPGQGLRLIYYSQIVNDFQKGDIAEGYSVSREKKESFPLTVTSAQKNPTAFYLCASSGTGASTDTQYFGPGTRLTVL.

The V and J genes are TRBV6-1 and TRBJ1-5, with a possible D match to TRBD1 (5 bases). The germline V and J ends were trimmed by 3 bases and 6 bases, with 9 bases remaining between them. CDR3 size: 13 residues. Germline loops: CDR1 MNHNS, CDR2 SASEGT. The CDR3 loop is CASSEGLLQPQHF. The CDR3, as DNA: TGTGCCAGCAGTGAGGGACTCCTTCAGCCCCAGCATTTT.

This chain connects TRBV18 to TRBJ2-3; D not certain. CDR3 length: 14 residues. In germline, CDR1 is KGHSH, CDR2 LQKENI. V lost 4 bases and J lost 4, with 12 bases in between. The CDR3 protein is CASSLLDLSDTQYF. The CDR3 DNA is TGTGCCAGCTCACTTCTCGACTTGTCAGATACGCAGTATTTT.

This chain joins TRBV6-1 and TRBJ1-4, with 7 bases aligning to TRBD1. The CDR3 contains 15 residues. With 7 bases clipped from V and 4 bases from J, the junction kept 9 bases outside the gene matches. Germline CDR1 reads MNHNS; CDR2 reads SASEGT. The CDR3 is CASTPRGGYNEKLFF. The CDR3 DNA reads TGTGCCAGCACCCCCAGAGGGGGCTATAATGAAAAACTGTTTTTT.

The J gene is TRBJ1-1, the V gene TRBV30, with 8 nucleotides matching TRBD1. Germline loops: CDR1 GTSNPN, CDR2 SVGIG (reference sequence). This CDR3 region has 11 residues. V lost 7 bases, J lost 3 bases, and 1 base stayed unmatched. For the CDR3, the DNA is TGTGCCTACAGGGGGGACACTGAAGCTTTCTTT. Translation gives CAYRGDTEAFF.

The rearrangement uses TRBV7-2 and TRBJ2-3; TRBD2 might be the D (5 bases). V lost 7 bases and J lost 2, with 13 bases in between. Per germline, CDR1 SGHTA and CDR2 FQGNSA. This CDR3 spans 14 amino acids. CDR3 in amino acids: CASKQRMLTDTQYF. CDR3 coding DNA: TGTGCCAGCAAACAGCGGATGCTCACAGATACGCAGTATTTT.

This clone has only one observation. CDR3 DNA: TGTGCCAGCAGCCCGGCTCTCACAGTCTCCTACGAGCAGTACTTC. Translation: CASSPALTVSYEQYF. This chain joins TRBV7-2 and TRBJ2-7; no reliable D call. Germline V CDR1 and CDR2: SGHTA, FQGNSA. V was cut by 5 bases and J by 0 bases, with 14 bases left in between. This CDR3 is 15 amino acids long.

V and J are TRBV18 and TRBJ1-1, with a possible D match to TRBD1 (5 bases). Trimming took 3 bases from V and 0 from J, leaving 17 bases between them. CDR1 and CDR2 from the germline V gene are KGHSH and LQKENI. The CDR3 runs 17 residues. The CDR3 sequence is CASSPFRDVAMNTEAFF. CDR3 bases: TGTGCCAGCTCACCGTTCCGGGACGTTGCGATGAACACTGAAGCTTTCTTT.

The CDR3, as DNA: TGTGCCAGCAGCTCGGGACAGAAAGATACGCAGTATTTT. This translates into CASSSGQKDTQYF. The chain joins TRBV7-6 to TRBJ2-3; 7 nucleotides align to TRBD1. V shed 4 bases and J 5 bases; nucleotides not matched to a gene: 3. Germline CDR1 reads SGHVS; CDR2 reads FNYEAQ. The CDR3 sequence is 13 residues long.

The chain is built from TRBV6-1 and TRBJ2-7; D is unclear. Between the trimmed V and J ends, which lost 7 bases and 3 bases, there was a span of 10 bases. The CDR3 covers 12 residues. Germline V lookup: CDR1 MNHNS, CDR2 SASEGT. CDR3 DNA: TGTGCCAGCAAAAACATTGACTACGAGCAGTACTTC. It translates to CASKNIDYEQYF.

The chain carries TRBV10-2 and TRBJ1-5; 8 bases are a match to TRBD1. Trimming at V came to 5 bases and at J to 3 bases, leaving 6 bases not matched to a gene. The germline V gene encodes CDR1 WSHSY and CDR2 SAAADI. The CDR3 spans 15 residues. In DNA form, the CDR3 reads TGCGCCAGCAGTCGAGGACAGGGAGACAATCAGCCCCAGCATTTT. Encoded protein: CASSRGQGDNQPQHF.

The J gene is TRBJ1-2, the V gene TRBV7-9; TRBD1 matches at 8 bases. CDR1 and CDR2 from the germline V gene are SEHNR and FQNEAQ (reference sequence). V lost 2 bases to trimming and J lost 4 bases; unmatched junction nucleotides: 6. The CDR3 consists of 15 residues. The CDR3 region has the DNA TGTGCCAGCAGCTTACGCCAGGGGGCCAGCTATGGCTACACCTTC. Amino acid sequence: CASSLRQGASYGYTF.

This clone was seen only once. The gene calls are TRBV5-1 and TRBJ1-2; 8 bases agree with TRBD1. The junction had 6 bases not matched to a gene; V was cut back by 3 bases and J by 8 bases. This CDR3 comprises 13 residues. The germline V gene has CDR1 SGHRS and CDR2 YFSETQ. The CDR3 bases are TGCGCCAGCAGCTGGGACAGGTTCGGAGGCTACACCTTC. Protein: CASSWDRFGGYTF.

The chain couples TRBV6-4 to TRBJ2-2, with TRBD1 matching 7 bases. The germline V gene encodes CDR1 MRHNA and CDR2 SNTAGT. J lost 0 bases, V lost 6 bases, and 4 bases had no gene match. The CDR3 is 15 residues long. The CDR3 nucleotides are TGTGCCAGCAGAGGGGACAGATCGAACACCGGGGAGCTGTTTTTT. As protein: CASRGDRSNTGELFF.

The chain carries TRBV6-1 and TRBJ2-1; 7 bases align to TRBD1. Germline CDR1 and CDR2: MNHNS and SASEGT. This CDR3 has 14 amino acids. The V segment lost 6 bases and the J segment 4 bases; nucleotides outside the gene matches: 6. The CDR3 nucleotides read TGTGCCAGCAGGCCCGGGACAGCGTACAATGAGCAGTTCTTC. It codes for CASRPGTAYNEQFF.

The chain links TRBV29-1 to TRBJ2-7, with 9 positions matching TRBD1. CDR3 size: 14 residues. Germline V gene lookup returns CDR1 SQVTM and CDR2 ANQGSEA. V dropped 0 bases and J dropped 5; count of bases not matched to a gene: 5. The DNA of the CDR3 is TGCAGCGTTGAAGAGTGGGACAGGGCCCACGAGCAGTACTTC. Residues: CSVEEWDRAHEQYF.